This T cell receptor (beta chain) was sequenced in a study of shared clonotypes between healthy human individuals (dated by TCRdb to 2018 to 2021). Regarding the complete study: The cohort comprised a couple of women and three men aged 18 to 49 years. To estimate repertoire size and how much clonotypes are shared between individuals, the study performed deep sequencing of blood TCR repertoires from a handful of healthy adults. Per donor, leukapheresis produced somewhere between about 0.9 and 9 billion PBMCs. Different laboratories and diverse techniques were used to prepare libraries and sequence TCR repertoires, to increase sequencing depth and limit assay-specific biases. For each donor, CD4 naive and CD4 memory were each run on three plates, CD8 naive on two plates, and CD8 memory on one plate. What the work shows at the level of the full study, not this receptor alone: Sampling was restricted to blood, and TCR repertoires in tissue are likely to differ from TCR repertoires in blood. Naive subsets generally had larger estimated clonotype richness than memory subsets. Because the study included a small number of donors, the genetic and exposure-history diversity represented was limited. When a few donors were compared, the shared fraction of clonotypes was 5% to 6.5% for naive CD4, less than 4% for naive CD8, 2% to 2.5% for memory CD4, and less than 0.45% for memory CD8. Incomplete sequencing was indicated by rarefaction of sorted-subset datasets, despite the large sequencing depth. Based on pairwise subsampling, the degree of clonotype sharing among donors was expected to be affected by sequencing depth. Compared with non-shared clonotypes, clonotypes shared by all four sorted-subset donors had higher generation probabilities.

The germline V gene yields SGHRS for CDR1 and YFSETQ for CDR2. At the junction V is shortened by 3 bases and J by 10 bases, with 17 bases in between. The CDR3 covers 15 residues, taking in both the cysteine and the phenylalanine. The DNA shown is the 45-base CDR3, in frame from base 1. The donors were healthy, HIV-negative adults with no recently reported acute infections or vaccinations. Every donor was a Caucasian adult living in Nashville, Tennessee, USA. CD4+ T cells were enriched by magnetic negative selection; naive cells were then positively selected on CD45RA, and the negative fraction formed the memory subset. After blood collection by leukapheresis, PBMCs were isolated using Ficoll-Histopaque density gradient centrifugation and then cryopreserved in the vapor phase of liquid nitrogen. Purity and quantity of every magnetically sorted T cell population were checked by analytical flow cytometry. Genomic DNA was isolated from every sorted fraction and measured by UV absorbance on a Nanodrop 2000c.

This clone was detected a few times. The antigen it binds to is not known. Base qualities are not at hand, and no much larger clone is one base apart. Using the deep immunoSEQ assay, TCR CDR3 regions were amplified from genomic DNA by multiplex PCR. Extracted genomic DNA from each cell subset was spread evenly across all wells of several immunoSEQ 96-well plates, with each plate serving as a replicate. For sorted subsets, approximately 190 ng of genomic DNA, equivalent to 30,000 or so T cell genomes, went into each replicate PCR. Purified libraries were measured with a Qubit 3.0 fluorometer, size-checked on a Bioanalyzer 2100, and measured again with the KAPA Library Quantification kit. A separate single-read 150-cycle Illumina NextSeq 550 flow cell was used to sequence each immunoSEQ 96-well plate. The paper's processing steps were these. The immunoSEQ output contained only junctional sequences without quality scores, so filtering could not match that applied to full-length reads. Sequences were annotated with PyIR, a Python wrapper for IgBLAST v1.9, and V/J genes and CDR3 were assigned using IMGT germline references. Reads with weak V/J assignments (E-value above 1e-6), missing CDR3, stop codons, out-of-frame junctions, or ambiguous translated residues were removed. V3J clonotypes were defined as sequences sharing an identical inferred V gene, J gene, and CDR3 amino acid sequence. Percentage overlap between repertoires was computed as shared unique clonotypes divided by the size of the smaller repertoire. Three approaches were used to assess repertoire richness: RTK rarefaction, the Chao1 estimator, and Recon v2.1 estimates of unobserved clonotypes. Generation probabilities were computed with OLGA for all TCRbeta clonotypes obtained by the gDNA method from a few donors. TCRdb provides this immuneACCESS table in a form limited to in-frame rearrangements. Some clones are lacking; in checked studies, under half of them reflect an unresolved V gene, and why the rest are absent is not known. The D gene and trimming were derived from the DNA, and the V and J assignments and clone size from that table. A total of around 940,000 clones appear in this sample, approximately 80% of them only once. Jointly, the top ten make up around 1.5% of the sample.

The chain is encoded by TRBV5-1 joined to TRBJ1-6, and TRBD1 may be the D gene, going by 5 matching bases. This TCR came from a young man in good health. What was sequenced was memory CD4+ T cells sorted from blood. The cell subset or site tag for this specimen amounts to: CD45RA-negative fraction. The CDR3 region: CASSSSGTNRSPLHF. The sequence in DNA is TGCGCCAGCAGCTCATCAGGGACGAATAGATCACCCCTCCACTTT.